The text below deals with one TCR beta chain. Original processing methods: Reference gene primer amplification yielded estimated nucleated cell counts. Some clones are missing from TCRdb's copy, which holds only in-frame ones; the method was immunoSEQ multiplex PCR. V and J calls plus clone size are reproduced from that table; the DNA served to infer D and trimming. The sample lists approximately 140,000 clones; roughly 91% were seen once. The data were obtained in a study of blood T cell repertoires in COVID-19. About the research overall: Material from acute and convalescent COVID-19 was sourced from the United States, Italy and Spain. From T cells, B-cell-depleted T cells, or PBMCs came the material, which was cDNA or gDNA.

Trimming removed 6 bases at V and 4 bases at J, with 17 bases between. There are 15 residues in the CDR3. Germline values: CDR1 LNHDA, CDR2 SQIVND (reference sequence). The clonotype was recovered from a man aged 45 to 65 with active or convalescent COVID-19. This sequence joins TRBV19 and TRBJ2-3; the D gene is possibly TRBD2 (6 bases). The sequenced material came from peripheral blood. This CDR3 reads CASRRGGTEPDTQYF. CDR3 coding DNA: TGTGCCAGTAGAAGAGGCGGGACTGAGCCAGATACGCAGTATTTT.